This T cell receptor beta chain was sequenced during a study of PD-1 blockade in classical Hodgkin lymphoma. Time point denoted: cycle 4 day 1 (C4D1), after 6 weeks of nivolumab. There was relapse after autologous stem cell transplantation in every patient, and there was variation in brentuximab vedotin exposure. The CD8+ T cells came from thawed PBMCs through magnetic negative selection. Trimming took 3 bases from V and 4 from J, leaving 5 bases between them. From germline, CDR1 is SGHNT and CDR2 YYREEE (reference sequence). The CDR3 loop spans 11 amino acids. A remark on this clone: Its specificity is not known.

Notes on the study in general: The baseline diversity of complete responders showed similarity to that of newly diagnosed patients. CD4+ TCR diversity climbed significantly by C4D1, unlike CD8+ TCR diversity. The authors have not defined what causes the repertoire differences, possibly disease activity or prior therapy. According to reports, newly diagnosed patients had lower baseline TCR diversity than healthy donors, and relapsed/refractory patients had lower baseline TCR diversity still.

Clones were read by immunoSEQ multiplex PCR, and TCRdb kept only the in-frame ones, dropping some. The data hold about 7,800 clones, with around 79% observed a single time. The sequences come from CD8+ T cells from blood, collected before the fourth cycle of nivolumab. The clonotype comes from a human donor with classical Hodgkin lymphoma. This rearrangement joins TRBV5-4 to TRBJ2-7, with a tentative D call TRBD2 (5 bases). The CDR3 bases are TGTGCCAGCAGCTCGGGGTACGAGCAGTACTTC. This codes for CASSSGYEQYF.